The 23 T cell receptor beta chains listed next were all sequenced from one sample in a study of blood T cell repertoires in COVID-19. Assay used: immunoSEQ multiplex PCR; TCRdb lists only in-frame clones, some missing. The sample yields about 200,000 clones, about 85% seen once. Sequencing used PBMCs or T cells enriched from blood (not recorded which). The receptors were gathered from a man aged 40-49 years who had recovered from COVID-19.

The DNA of the CDR3 is TGTGCCAGCAGCTTAACGGGCTCTTCGGCAGATACGCAGTATTTT. It codes for CASSLTGSSADTQYF. The chain employs TRBV7-3 and TRBJ2-3; no clear D. The CDR3 is made up of 15 amino acids. V lost 0 bases and J 4 bases, leaving 11 bases between the germline ends. Per the germline V gene, CDR1 is SGHTA and CDR2 is FQGTGA. Looking up the rest from reference TRBV7-3 and TRBJ2-3 gives the full variable domain: GAGVSQTPSNKVTEKGKYVELRCDPISGHTALYWYRQSLGQGPEFLIYFQGTGAADDSGLPNDRFFAVRPEGSVSTLKIQRTERGDSAVYLCASSLTGSSADTQYFGPGTRLTVL.

The V and J genes are TRBV9 and TRBJ2-2; TRBD2 aligns across 10 bases. The CDR3 is made up of 16 amino acids. Trimming cost V 0 bases and J 4 bases; bases outside gene matches: 3. CDR1 and CDR2 from the germline V gene are SGDLS and YYNGEE. CDR3 bases: TGTGCCAGCAGCGTAGGAGCGGGAGGGCCCACCGGGGAGCTGTTTTTT. Its translation: CASSVGAGGPTGELFF.

J is TRBJ2-5 and V is TRBV28, with a tentative D call TRBD2 (5 bases). Trimming pared 7 bases from V and 7 bases from J, leaving 16 bases between. This CDR3 contains 13 residues. Per the germline V gene, CDR1 is MDHEN and CDR2 is SYDVKM. The CDR3 sequence is CASKNGIGGTQYF. Written as DNA, the CDR3 is TGTGCCAGCAAGAACGGGATAGGTGGGACCCAGTACTTC.

This clone was recorded once. V and J are TRBV27 and TRBJ2-7; D is possibly TRBD1 (5 bases). Germline V gene sequence: CDR1 MNHEY, CDR2 SMNVEV (reference sequence). V lost 2 bases, J lost 4 bases, and 15 bases lay in between. The CDR3 totals 15 residues. This CDR3 is CASSLMGQPLYEQYF. CDR3 nucleotides: TGTGCCAGCAGTTTAATGGGGCAGCCCCTGTACGAGCAGTACTTC.

Of note for this clone: This could be a read error, since a much larger clone is one nucleotide away. The rearrangement uses TRBV5-4 and TRBJ1-1; D unclear. V shed 0 bases and J shed 4 bases, with 10 bases lying between them. Germline V lookup: CDR1 SGHNT, CDR2 YYREEE (reference sequence). CDR3 size: 14 residues. Written as DNA, the CDR3 is TGTGCCAGCAGCTTGGCCGGGCGGGGCACTGAAGCTTTCTTT. The encoded protein is CASSLAGRGTEAFF.

As to this clone: Within the sample, other DNA sequences also encode this same CDR3. V and J are TRBV15 and TRBJ1-5, with TRBD1 matching over 7 bases. Germline trimming cut 5 bases from V and 4 bases from J; bases unmatched to any gene: 2. This CDR3 is built from 13 residues. Germline V gene sequence: CDR1 LNHNV, CDR2 YYDKDF (reference sequence). For the CDR3, the DNA is TGTGCCACCAGCTCAGGGGGTAATCAGCCCCAGCATTTT. This sequence encodes CATSSGGNQPQHF.

V is TRBV3-1 (or the pseudogene TRBV3-2) and J is TRBJ2-4; D unresolved. Germline CDR1 is LGHDT and CDR2 is YNNKEL (reference sequence). The CDR3 covers 18 residues. V was shortened by 2 bases and J by 0 bases, with 17 bases between the two germline ends. The CDR3 protein is CASSQSPRHPLAKNIQYF. In nucleotides, the CDR3 is TGTGCCAGCAGCCAATCACCCCGACACCCTCTAGCCAAAAACATTCAGTACTTC.

This rearrangement joins TRBV5-4 to TRBJ2-2; 7 bases map to TRBD2. The ends lost 3 bases at V and 3 bases at J; junction bases unmatched: 8. This CDR3 has 16 residues. Germline CDR1 SGHNT, CDR2 YYREEE (reference sequence). CDR3 loop: CASSSGGGLDTGELFF. CDR3 DNA: TGTGCCAGCAGCTCCGGGGGAGGGTTAGACACCGGGGAGCTGTTTTTT. Drawing the rest from reference TRBV5-4 and TRBJ2-2, the complete variable domain is ETGVTQSPTHLIKTRGQQVTLRCSSQSGHNTVSWYQQALGQGPQFIFQYYREEENGRGNFPPRFSGLQFPNYSSELNVNALELDDSALYLCASSSGGGLDTGELFFGEGSRLTVL.

This chain connects TRBV27 to TRBJ1-6, with D possibly being TRBD1 (6 bases). Trimming took 3 bases from V and 9 from J, leaving 12 bases between them. This CDR3 has 14 amino acids. CDR1 is MNHEY, CDR2 SMNVEV, per germline (reference sequence). CDR3 amino acids: CASSFATQGSPLHF. CDR3 in DNA: TGTGCCAGCAGTTTCGCCACACAGGGTTCACCCCTCCACTTT.

The V gene is TRBV7-2, the J gene TRBJ1-5, with D hard to call. CDR1 SGHTA and CDR2 FQGNSA come from the germline V gene. The CDR3 runs 12 residues. V was cut by 4 bases and J by 4 bases, with 5 bases left in between. CDR3 DNA: TGTGCCAGCAGCTCAAATAATCAGCCCCAGCATTTT. It specifies CASSSNNQPQHF. Supplemented by reference TRBV7-2 and TRBJ1-5, the full variable domain reads GAGVSQSPSNKVTEKGKDVELRCDPISGHTALYWYRQSLGQGLEFLIYFQGNSAPDKSGLPSDRFSAERTGGSVSTLTIQRTQQEDSAVYLCASSSNNQPQHFGDGTRLSIL.

The chain combines TRBV24-1 with TRBJ1-2; no clear D gene. Germline values: CDR1 KGHDR, CDR2 SFDVKD. V lost 10 bases and J lost 1, with 21 bases in between. This CDR3 is 16 amino acids long. The CDR3 loop reads CATSPGGISVNYGYTF. CDR3 DNA: TGTGCCACTTCCCCTGGAGGGATTTCAGTTAACTATGGCTACACCTTC.

The chain recombines TRBV27 with TRBJ1-3; D may be TRBD1 (5 bases). V lost 3 bases to trimming and J lost 2 bases, with 8 bases between them. The germline CDR1 and CDR2 sequences are MNHEY and SMNVEV (reference sequence). This CDR3 contains 14 residues. The chain's CDR3 is CASSFGGAGNTIYF. DNA for the CDR3: TGTGCCAGCAGTTTCGGGGGTGCTGGAAACACCATATATTTT.

This clone showed up just once. The chain carries TRBV6-5 and TRBJ1-2, with 8 bases aligning to TRBD1. Germline loops: CDR1 MNHEY, CDR2 SVGAGI. Unmatched junction bases numbered 5, after V lost 7 bases and J lost 4 bases. The CDR3 covers 13 residues. The CDR3: CASTSTGGYGYTF. The CDR3 bases are TGTGCCAGCACAAGCACAGGGGGCTATGGCTACACCTTC.

The chain links TRBV19 to TRBJ1-5; 7 bases are a match to TRBD1. This CDR3 is built from 14 residues. From germline, CDR1 is LNHDA and CDR2 SQIVND (reference sequence). V lost 6 bases, J lost 4 bases, and 6 bases stayed unmatched. The DNA for the CDR3 is TGTGCCAGTAGCCTACAGGGGCTAAATCAGCCCCAGCATTTT. As protein: CASSLQGLNQPQHF. Supplemented by reference TRBV19 and TRBJ1-5, the full variable domain reads DGGITQSPKYLFRKEGQNVTLSCEQNLNHDAMYWYRQDPGQGLRLIYYSQIVNDFQKGDIAEGYSVSREKKESFPLTVTSAQKNPTAFYLCASSLQGLNQPQHFGDGTRLSIL.

This rearrangement joins TRBV29-1 to TRBJ1-6; 8 bases are a match to TRBD1. V trimming: 6 bases; J trimming: 7 bases; junction bases outside the gene matches: 8. The CDR3 has 14 residues. In germline, CDR1 is SQVTM, CDR2 ANQGSEA. DNA for the CDR3: TGCAGCGTCGACAGGGGACCGCGAAATTCACCCCTCCACTTT. As protein: CSVDRGPRNSPLHF.

J is TRBJ1-2 and V is TRBV11-2; TRBD1 might be the D (6 bases). The CDR3 runs to 17 residues. The V end lost 0 bases, the J end lost 5 bases, and 19 bases lay between the germline ends. Per germline, CDR1 SGHAT and CDR2 FQNNGV. For the CDR3, the DNA is TGTGCCAGCAGCTTAGATATCGTCACAGGGTTTGGTTATGGCTACACCTTC. As protein: CASSLDIVTGFGYGYTF. The entire variable domain, with the rest obtained from reference TRBV11-2 and TRBJ1-2, is as follows: EAGVAQSPRYKIIEKRQSVAFWCNPISGHATLYWYQQILGQGPKLLIQFQNNGVVDDSQLPKDRFSAERLKGVDSTLKIQPAKLEDSAVYLCASSLDIVTGFGYGYTFGSGTRLTVV.

The CDR3 DNA reads as TGCGCCAGCAGCCAAGTACGCAGTGGGGGCCTCTACAATGAGCAGTTCTTC. Encoded protein: CASSQVRSGGLYNEQFF. This sequence joins TRBV4-1 and TRBJ2-1; perhaps TRBD1 as D (6 bases). V was shortened by 1 base and J by 3 bases, with 16 bases between the two germline ends. The CDR3 contains 17 residues. Germline values: CDR1 MGHRA, CDR2 YSYEKL.

This clone came up a few times. This chain uses TRBV12-5 with TRBJ1-2; 9 nucleotides agree with TRBD1. CDR1 is LGHNT and CDR2 is FRNRAP in the germline V gene. The V gene end was trimmed by 5 bases and the J gene end by 5 bases; junction bases not matched to a gene: 18. The CDR3 loop spans 18 amino acids. CDR3: CASGGQGQGYGKRYGYTF. CDR3 DNA: TGTGCTAGTGGTGGGCAGGGACAGGGCTACGGAAAGCGATATGGCTACACCTTC.

V usage is TRBV6-5 and J usage is TRBJ2-1; 8 nucleotides align to TRBD1. The CDR3 totals 16 residues. V trimming: 0 bases; J trimming: 2 bases; junction bases outside the gene matches: 3. Germline V CDR1 and CDR2: MNHEY, SVGAGI. In DNA, the CDR3 is TGTGCCAGCAGTTACTCGTCAGGGGGCGCCTACAATGAGCAGTTCTTC. This translates into CASSYSSGGAYNEQFF.

This chain connects TRBV30 to TRBJ2-7, with TRBD1 matching over 9 bases. The V segment lost 0 bases and the J segment 4 bases; nucleotides outside the gene matches: 7. Germline V gene sequence: CDR1 GTSNPN, CDR2 SVGIG (reference sequence). The CDR3 length is 15 residues. The CDR3 DNA sequence: TGTGCCTGGAGTGTAGGGGGACAGGGAAAGTACGAGCAGTACTTC. Its protein product is CAWSVGGQGKYEQYF.

V gene TRBV7-9 combines with J gene TRBJ2-1; TRBD1 agrees at 11 bases. V gave up 5 bases and J gave up 7 bases; unmatched junction bases: 7. Germline V gene data show CDR1 as SEHNR and CDR2 as FQNEAQ (reference sequence). This CDR3 comprises 15 residues. The CDR3 reads CASSPGQGARNEQFF. CDR3 DNA sequence: TGTGCCAGCAGCCCCGGACAGGGGGCGCGGAATGAGCAGTTCTTC.

In this sample, this clone turned up once. The chain has TRBV27 and TRBJ2-1, with a weak D call TRBD1 (6 bases). V was pared by 5 bases and J by 3 bases, with 14 bases between. The germline gives CDR1 MNHEY, CDR2 SMNVEV (reference sequence). The CDR3 runs to 15 residues. CDR3 sequence: CASSHDRLHYNEQFF. In DNA form, the CDR3 reads TGTGCCAGCAGTCACGACAGGCTTCACTACAATGAGCAGTTCTTC.

The chain carries TRBV6-1 and TRBJ1-5; D ambiguous. CDR3 length equals 12 residues. Between the trimmed V and J ends, which lost 1 base and 10 bases, there was a span of 8 bases. From germline, CDR1 is MNHNS and CDR2 SASEGT. Here the CDR3 DNA reads TGTGCCAGCAGTGAAGGAGCAGGACCCCAGCATTTT. It is translated as CASSEGAGPQHF.